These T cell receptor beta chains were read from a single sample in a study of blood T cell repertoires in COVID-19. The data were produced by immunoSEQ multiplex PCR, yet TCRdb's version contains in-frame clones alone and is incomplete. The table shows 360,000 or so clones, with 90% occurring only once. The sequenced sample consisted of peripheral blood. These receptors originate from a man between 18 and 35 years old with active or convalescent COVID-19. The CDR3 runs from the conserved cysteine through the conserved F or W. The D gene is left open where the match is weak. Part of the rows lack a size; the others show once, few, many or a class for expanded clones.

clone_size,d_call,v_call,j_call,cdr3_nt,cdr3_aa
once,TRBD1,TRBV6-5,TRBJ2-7,TGTGCCAGCAGTCGCGGGACAGGGGATTACGAGCAGTACTTC,CASSRGTGDYEQYF
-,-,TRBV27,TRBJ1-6,TGTGCCAGCAGGCAGGGGCTCTCCTATAATTCACCCCTCCACTTT,CASRQGLSYNSPLHF
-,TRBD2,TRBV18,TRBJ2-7,TGTGCCAGCTCACCAGGACTAGCTCTCTACGAGCAGTACTTC,CASSPGLALYEQYF
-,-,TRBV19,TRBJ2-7,TGTGCCAGTAGTTCCCCCGGGACAAGGGGGATCAACGAGCAGTACTTC,CASSSPGTRGINEQYF
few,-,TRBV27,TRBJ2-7,TGTGCCAGCACCATTACAGGGACACCCTACGAGCAGTACTTC,CASTITGTPYEQYF
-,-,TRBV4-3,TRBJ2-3,TGCGCCAGCCGCCGGGACACCGGTCTGAATACGCAGTATTTT,CASRRDTGLNTQYF
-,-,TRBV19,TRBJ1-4,TGTGCCAGTAGTCCGGGTCGAACTAATGAAAAACTGTTTTTT,CASSPGRTNEKLFF
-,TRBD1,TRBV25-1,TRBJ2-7,TGTGCCAGCAGTGACCCCCGACAGGGGGCTTACGAGCAGTACTTC,CASSDPRQGAYEQYF
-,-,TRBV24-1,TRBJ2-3,TGTGCCACCAGTGATTTGCGGGATACGCAGTATTTT,CATSDLRDTQYF
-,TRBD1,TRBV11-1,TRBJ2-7,TGTGCCAGCAGCTCCGACAGGGTCTTTGGCGAGCAGTACTTC,CASSSDRVFGEQYF
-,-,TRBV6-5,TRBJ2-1,TGTGCCAGCAGTTACATACGTGGTAGCTCCTACAATGAGCAGTTCTTC,CASSYIRGSSYNEQFF
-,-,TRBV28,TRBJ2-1,TGTGCCAGCAGTCTCGGTGCAGGGATGAATGAGCAGTTCTTC,CASSLGAGMNEQFF
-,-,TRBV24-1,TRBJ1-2,TGTGCCACCAGTGAGGCGGGAAACTATGGCTACACCTTC,CATSEAGNYGYTF
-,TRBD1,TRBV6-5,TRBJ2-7,TGTGCCAGCAGTCGCCGGGACAGGGGTTCCTACGAGCAGTACTTC,CASSRRDRGSYEQYF
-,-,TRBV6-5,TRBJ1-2,TGTGCCAGCAGCCTAGGGGGTTATGGCTACACCTTC,CASSLGGYGYTF
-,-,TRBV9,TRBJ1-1,TGTGCCAGCAGTGGAGGGTTGAACACTGAAGCTTTCTTT,CASSGGLNTEAFF
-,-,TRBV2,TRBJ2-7,TGTGCCAGCAACAGGCCGACCTCCGTCGAGCAGTACTTC,CASNRPTSVEQYF
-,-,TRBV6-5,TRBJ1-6,TGTGCCAGCAGTTACGGCCGCAACAGGGTTGGGTCACCCCTCCACTTT,CASSYGRNRVGSPLHF
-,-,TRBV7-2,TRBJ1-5,TGTGCCAGCAGCCGGGGAACTAATCAGCCCCAGCATTTT,CASSRGTNQPQHF
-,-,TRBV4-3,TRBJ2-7,TGCGCCAGCAGCCAAGTCCCCGGGATCTCCTACGAGCAGTACTTC,CASSQVPGISYEQYF
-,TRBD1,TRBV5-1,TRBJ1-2,TGCGCCAGCAGCATTCAGGGGGCTGACTATGGCTACACCTTC,CASSIQGADYGYTF
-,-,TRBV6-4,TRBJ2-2,TGTGCCAGCAGCCTTAGTGTCACCGGGGAGCTGTTTTTT,CASSLSVTGELFF
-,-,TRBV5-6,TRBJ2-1,TGTGCCAGCAGCCTACTTATGGTCGATGAGCAGTTCTTC,CASSLLMVDEQFF
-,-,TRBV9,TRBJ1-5,TGTGCCAGCAGCCCCCAGGGTCTTAGCAATCAGCCCCAGCATTTT,CASSPQGLSNQPQHF
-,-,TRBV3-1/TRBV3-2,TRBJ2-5,TGTGCCAGCAGCCCCTCGACTAGAGGAGAGACCCAGTACTTC,CASSPSTRGETQYF
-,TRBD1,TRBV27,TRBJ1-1,TGTGCCAGCAGCCTACGGGACAGGGGACTCATGAACACTGAAGCTTTCTTT,CASSLRDRGLMNTEAFF